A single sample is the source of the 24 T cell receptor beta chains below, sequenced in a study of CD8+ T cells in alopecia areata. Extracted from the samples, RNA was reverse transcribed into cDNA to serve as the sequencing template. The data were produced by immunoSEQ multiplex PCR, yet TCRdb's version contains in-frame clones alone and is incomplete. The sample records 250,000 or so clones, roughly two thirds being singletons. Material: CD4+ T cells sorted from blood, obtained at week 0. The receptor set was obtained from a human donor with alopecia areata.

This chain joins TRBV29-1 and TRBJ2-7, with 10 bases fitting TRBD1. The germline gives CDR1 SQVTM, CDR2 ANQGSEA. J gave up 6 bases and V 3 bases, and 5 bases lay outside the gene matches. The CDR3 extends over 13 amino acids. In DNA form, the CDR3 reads TGCAGCGTTGACGGGACAGGGGTCTCCGAGCAGTACTTC. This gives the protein CSVDGTGVSEQYF.

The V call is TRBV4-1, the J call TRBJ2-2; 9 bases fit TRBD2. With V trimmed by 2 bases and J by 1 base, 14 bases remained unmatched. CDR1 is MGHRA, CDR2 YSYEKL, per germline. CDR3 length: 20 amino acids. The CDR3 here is CASSQPHRHPRGGNTGELFF. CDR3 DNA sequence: TGCGCCAGCAGCCAACCCCACCGGCATCCGCGGGGGGGGAACACCGGGGAGCTGTTTTTT.

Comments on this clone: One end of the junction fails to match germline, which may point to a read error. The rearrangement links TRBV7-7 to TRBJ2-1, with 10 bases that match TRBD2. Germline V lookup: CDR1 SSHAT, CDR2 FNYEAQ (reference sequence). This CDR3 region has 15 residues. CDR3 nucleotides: TGTGCTAGCAGCTTAGCGGGGGGCTCCTCTAGTGAGCAGTTCTTC. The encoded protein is CASSLAGGSSSEQFF.

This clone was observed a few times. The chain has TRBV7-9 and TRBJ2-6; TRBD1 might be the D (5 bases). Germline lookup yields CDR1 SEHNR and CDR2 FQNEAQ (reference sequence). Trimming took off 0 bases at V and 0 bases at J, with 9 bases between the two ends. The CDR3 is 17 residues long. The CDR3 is CASSLAGPASGANVLTF. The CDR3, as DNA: TGTGCCAGCAGCTTAGCGGGGCCTGCCTCTGGGGCCAACGTCCTGACTTTC.

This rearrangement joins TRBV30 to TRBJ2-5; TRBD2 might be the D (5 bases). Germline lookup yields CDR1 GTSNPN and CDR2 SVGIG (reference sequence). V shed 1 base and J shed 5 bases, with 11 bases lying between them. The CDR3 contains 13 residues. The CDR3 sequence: CAWSGTRRETQYF. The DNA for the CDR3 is TGTGCCTGGAGTGGGACTCGAAGGGAGACCCAGTACTTC.

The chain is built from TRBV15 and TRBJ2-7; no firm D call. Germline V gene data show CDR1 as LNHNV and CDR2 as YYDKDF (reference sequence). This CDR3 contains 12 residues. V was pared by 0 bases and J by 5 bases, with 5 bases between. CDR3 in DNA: TGTGCCACCAGCAGAGATCCCGACGAGCAGTACTTC. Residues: CATSRDPDEQYF.

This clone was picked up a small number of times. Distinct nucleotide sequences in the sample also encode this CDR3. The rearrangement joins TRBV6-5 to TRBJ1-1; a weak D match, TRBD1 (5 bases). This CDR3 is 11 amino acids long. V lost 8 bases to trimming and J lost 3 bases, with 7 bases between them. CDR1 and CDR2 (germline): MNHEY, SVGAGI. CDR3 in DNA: TGTGCCAGCTCCAGGGACACTGAAGCTTTCTTT. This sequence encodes CASSRDTEAFF.

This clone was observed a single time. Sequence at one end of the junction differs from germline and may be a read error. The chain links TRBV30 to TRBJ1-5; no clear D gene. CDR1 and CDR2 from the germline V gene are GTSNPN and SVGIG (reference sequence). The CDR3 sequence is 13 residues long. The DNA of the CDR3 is TGTGCCTGGAGTTCTCAATCCCTCTCGCAGCCTTATTTT. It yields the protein CAWSSQSLSQPYF. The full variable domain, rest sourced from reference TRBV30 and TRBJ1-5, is SQTIHQWPATLVQPVGSPLSLECTVEGTSNPNLYWYRQAAGRGLQLLFYSVGIGQISSEVPQNLSASRPQDRQFILSSKKLLLSDSGFYLCAWSSQSLSQPYFGDGTRLSIL.

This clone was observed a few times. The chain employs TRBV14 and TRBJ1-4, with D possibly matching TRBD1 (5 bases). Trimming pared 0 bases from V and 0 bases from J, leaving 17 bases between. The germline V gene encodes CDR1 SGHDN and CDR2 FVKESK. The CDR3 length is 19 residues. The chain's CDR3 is CASSQDLTRGLATNEKLFF. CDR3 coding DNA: TGTGCCAGCAGCCAAGATCTAACAAGGGGACTCGCAACTAATGAAAAACTGTTTTTT.

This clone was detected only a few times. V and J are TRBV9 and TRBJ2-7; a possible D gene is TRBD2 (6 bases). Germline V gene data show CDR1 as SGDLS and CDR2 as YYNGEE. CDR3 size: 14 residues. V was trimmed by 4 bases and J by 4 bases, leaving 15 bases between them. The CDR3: CASSPSGGWYEQYF. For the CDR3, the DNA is TGTGCCAGCAGCCCTAGTGGGGGGTGGTACGAGCAGTACTTC. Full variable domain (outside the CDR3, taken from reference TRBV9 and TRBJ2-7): DSGVTQTPKHLITATGQRVTLRCSPRSGDLSVYWYQQSLDQGLQFLIQYYNGEERAKGNILERFSAQQFPDLHSELNLSSLELGDSALYFCASSPSGGWYEQYFGPGTRLTVT.

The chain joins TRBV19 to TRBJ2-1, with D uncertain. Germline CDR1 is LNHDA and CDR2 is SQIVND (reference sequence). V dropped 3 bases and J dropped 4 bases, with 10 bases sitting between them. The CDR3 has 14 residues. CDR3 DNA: TGTGCCAGTAGTATTCAGCGCATATACAATGAGCAGTTCTTC. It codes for CASSIQRIYNEQFF.

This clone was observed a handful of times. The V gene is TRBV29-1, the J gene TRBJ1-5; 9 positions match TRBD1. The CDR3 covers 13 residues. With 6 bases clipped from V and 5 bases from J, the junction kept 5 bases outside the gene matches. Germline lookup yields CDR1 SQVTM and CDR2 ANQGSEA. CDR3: CSVGDREDQPQHF. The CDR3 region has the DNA TGCAGCGTCGGGGACAGGGAGGATCAGCCCCAGCATTTT. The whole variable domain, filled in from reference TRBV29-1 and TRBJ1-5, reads SAVISQKPSRDICQRGTSLTIQCQVDSQVTMMFWYRQQPGQSLTLIATANQGSEATYESGFVIDKFPISRPNLTFSTLTVSNMSPEDSSIYLCSVGDREDQPQHFGDGTRLSIL.

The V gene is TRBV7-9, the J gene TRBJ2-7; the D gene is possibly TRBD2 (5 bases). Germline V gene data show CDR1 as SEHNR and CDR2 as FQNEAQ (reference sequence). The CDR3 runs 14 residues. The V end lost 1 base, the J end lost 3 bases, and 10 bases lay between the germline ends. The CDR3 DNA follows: TGTGCCAGCAGCTTAGGGGCCGGAGGCTACGAGCAGTACTTC. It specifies CASSLGAGGYEQYF.

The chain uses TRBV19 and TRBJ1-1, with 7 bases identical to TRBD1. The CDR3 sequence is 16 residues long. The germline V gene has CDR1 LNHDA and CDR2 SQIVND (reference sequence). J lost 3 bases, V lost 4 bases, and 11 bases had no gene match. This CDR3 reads CASSTPSRQGYTEAFF. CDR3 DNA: TGTGCCAGTAGTACCCCCTCCAGACAGGGCTACACTGAAGCTTTCTTT.

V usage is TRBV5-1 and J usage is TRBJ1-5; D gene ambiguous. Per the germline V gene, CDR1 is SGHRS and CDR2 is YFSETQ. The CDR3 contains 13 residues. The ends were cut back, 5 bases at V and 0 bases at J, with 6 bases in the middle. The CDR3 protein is CASRADSNQPQHF. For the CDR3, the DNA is TGCGCCAGCAGGGCGGATAGCAATCAGCCCCAGCATTTT.

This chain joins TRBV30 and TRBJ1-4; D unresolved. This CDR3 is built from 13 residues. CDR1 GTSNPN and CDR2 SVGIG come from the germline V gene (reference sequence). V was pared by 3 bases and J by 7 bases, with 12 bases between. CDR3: CAWSPGGPEKLFF. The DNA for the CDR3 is TGTGCCTGGAGCCCAGGAGGGCCTGAAAAACTGTTTTTT.

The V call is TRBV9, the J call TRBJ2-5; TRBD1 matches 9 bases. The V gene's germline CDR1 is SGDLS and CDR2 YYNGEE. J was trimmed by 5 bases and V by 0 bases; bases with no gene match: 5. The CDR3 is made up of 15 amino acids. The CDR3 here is CASSVARTGAETQYF. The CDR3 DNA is TGTGCCAGCAGCGTAGCAAGGACAGGGGCGGAGACCCAGTACTTC.

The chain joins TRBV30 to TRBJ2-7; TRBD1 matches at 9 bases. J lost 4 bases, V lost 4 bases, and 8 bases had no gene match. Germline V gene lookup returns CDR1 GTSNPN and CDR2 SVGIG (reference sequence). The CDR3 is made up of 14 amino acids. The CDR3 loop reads CAWNPGQGTYEQYF. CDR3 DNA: TGTGCCTGGAACCCGGGACAGGGTACGTACGAGCAGTACTTC.

The DNA for the CDR3 is TGTGCCAGCAGCGCGCTAGCGGGGGTCGGGGAGCTGTTTTTT. The encoded protein is CASSALAGVGELFF. V usage is TRBV9 and J usage is TRBJ2-2; 10 bases are shared with TRBD2. The CDR3 runs 14 residues. Germline V gene sequence: CDR1 SGDLS, CDR2 YYNGEE. J gave up 7 bases and V 3 bases, and 3 bases lay outside the gene matches. Combining the CDR3 with reference TRBV9 and TRBJ2-2 gives the whole variable domain DSGVTQTPKHLITATGQRVTLRCSPRSGDLSVYWYQQSLDQGLQFLIQYYNGEERAKGNILERFSAQQFPDLHSELNLSSLELGDSALYFCASSALAGVGELFFGEGSRLTVL.

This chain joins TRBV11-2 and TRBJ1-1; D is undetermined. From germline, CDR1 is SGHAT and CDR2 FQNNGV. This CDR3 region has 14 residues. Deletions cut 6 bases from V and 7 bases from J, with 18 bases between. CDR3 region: CASRGLGQKLEAFF. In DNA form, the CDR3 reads TGTGCCAGCAGGGGGTTAGGGCAGAAGCTTGAAGCTTTCTTT. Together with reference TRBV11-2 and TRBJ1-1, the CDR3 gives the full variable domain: EAGVAQSPRYKIIEKRQSVAFWCNPISGHATLYWYQQILGQGPKLLIQFQNNGVVDDSQLPKDRFSAERLKGVDSTLKIQPAKLEDSAVYLCASRGLGQKLEAFFGQGTRLTVV.

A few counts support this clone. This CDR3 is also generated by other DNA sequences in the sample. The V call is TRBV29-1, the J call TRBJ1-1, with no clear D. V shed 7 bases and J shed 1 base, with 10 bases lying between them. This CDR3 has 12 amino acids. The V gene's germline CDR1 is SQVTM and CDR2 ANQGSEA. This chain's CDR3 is CSASGGNTEAFF. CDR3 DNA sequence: TGCAGCGCCTCCGGCGGGAACACTGAAGCTTTCTTT.

The CDR3 spells CASRGQGFGQETQYF. The CDR3 DNA reads as TGTGCCAGCAGGGGACAAGGGTTCGGACAAGAGACCCAGTACTTC. The gene calls are TRBV6-6 and TRBJ2-5, with a possible D match to TRBD1 (6 bases). V was clipped by 6 bases and J by 2 bases, with 16 bases between them. This CDR3 is 15 amino acids long. Germline CDR1 is MNHNY and CDR2 is SVGAGI (reference sequence).

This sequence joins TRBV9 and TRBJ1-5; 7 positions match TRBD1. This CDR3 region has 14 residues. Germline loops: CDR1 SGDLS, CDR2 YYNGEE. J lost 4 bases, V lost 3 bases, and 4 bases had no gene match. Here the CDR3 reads CASSGQGGNQPQHF. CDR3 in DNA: TGTGCCAGCAGCGGACAGGGTGGAAATCAGCCCCAGCATTTT.

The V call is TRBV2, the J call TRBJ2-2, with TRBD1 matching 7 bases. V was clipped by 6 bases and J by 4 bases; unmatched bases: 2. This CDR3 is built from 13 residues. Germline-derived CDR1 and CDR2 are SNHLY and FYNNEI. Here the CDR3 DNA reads TGTGCCAGCAGAACAGGGGTCACCGGGGAGCTGTTTTTT. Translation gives CASRTGVTGELFF.